One and the same sample provided the 17 T cell receptor beta chains below, sequenced in a study of T-cell reconstitution after alpha-beta-depleted transplantation in children. The TCRbeta library was prepared with unique molecular identifiers. TCRdb recomputed calls from the PCR reads with MiXCR, one row per CDR3 protein. The sample has about 980,000 distinct CDR3 sequences; 25% to 30% are singletons. This material consisted of PBMCs, mostly from graft donor cells, taken 360 days after TCRalphabeta/CD19-depleted stem cell transplant. The receptor source for this set is a boy under three years old who had a stem cell transplant for SCID, so the T cells may come from the graft donor.

This clonotype has only a few counts. The chain carries TRBV4-3 and TRBJ2-5, with D uncertain. The V end was cut by 0 bases, the J end by 5 bases, with 7 bases between. The CDR3 extends over 13 amino acids. In germline, CDR1 is LGHNA, CDR2 YSLEER. The CDR3 DNA is TGCGCCAGCAGCCAAGATACCTGGGAGACCCAGTACTTC. This gives the protein CASSQDTWETQYF.

The V and J genes are TRBV7-3 and TRBJ2-1; D is unclear. CDR3 length: 15 amino acids. Germline CDR1 SGHTA, CDR2 FQGTGA. The germline V and J ends were trimmed by 1 base and 8 bases, with 15 bases remaining between them. CDR3 residues: CASSLKSKVGDEQFF. The DNA for the CDR3 is TGTGCCAGCAGCTTAAAGAGCAAGGTCGGCGATGAGCAGTTCTTC.

The rearrangement links TRBV4-2 to TRBJ2-3; 10 bases line up with TRBD2. Germline V gene sequence: CDR1 LGHNA, CDR2 YNFKEQ. Trimming took 4 bases from V and 3 from J; bases not matched to a gene: 10. The CDR3 consists of 17 residues. The CDR3 bases are TGTGCCAGCAGCCTTCCCGGGACTAGCGTTGCTACAGATACGCAGTATTTT. It is translated as CASSLPGTSVATDTQYF.

The chain carries TRBV5-1 and TRBJ2-3; 10 nucleotides match TRBD2. Germline V gene lookup returns CDR1 SGHRS and CDR2 YFSETQ. V trimming: 4 bases; J trimming: 3 bases; junction bases outside the gene matches: 8. The CDR3 contains 16 residues. The DNA for the CDR3 is TGCGCCAGCAGCGCCTTCAGCGGGGGGGCTACAGATACGCAGTATTTT. As protein: CASSAFSGGATDTQYF.

In DNA, the CDR3 is TGTGCCAGCACTACCCCGCGGGGGGCAACCTACGAGCAGTACTTC. This gives the protein CASTTPRGATYEQYF. The V gene is TRBV6-2 or TRBV6-3, the J gene TRBJ2-7; 8 bases map to TRBD2. The CDR3 runs to 15 residues. Per germline, CDR1 MNHEY and CDR2 SVGEGT. V trimming: 7 bases; J trimming: 2 bases; junction bases outside the gene matches: 10.

The chain links TRBV7-8 to TRBJ2-1; D may be TRBD1 (5 bases). V was pared by 3 bases and J by 6 bases, with 15 bases between. This CDR3 is 15 amino acids long. CDR1 and CDR2 from the germline V gene are SGHVS and FQNEAQ. DNA of the CDR3: TGTGCCAGCAGCTTCAGGGTTCACCAAATCAATGAGCAGTTCTTC. This sequence encodes CASSFRVHQINEQFF.

This clonotype was recorded a few times. V gene TRBV7-6 combines with J gene TRBJ1-1; D remains ambiguous. This CDR3 region has 15 residues. V was pared by 1 base and J by 5 bases, with 14 bases between. The germline gives CDR1 SGHVS, CDR2 FNYEAQ. The CDR3 DNA sequence: TGTGCCAGCAGCTTAGATGTGGGGAGCTGGACTGAAGCTTTCTTT. Protein product: CASSLDVGSWTEAFF.

The J gene is TRBJ2-1, the V gene TRBV12-3 or TRBV12-4; a weak D match, TRBD1 (6 bases). Trimming removed 1 base at V and 14 bases at J, with 9 bases between. The CDR3 extends over 11 amino acids. The CDR3 loop reads CASSLGTEKFF. The CDR3 DNA follows: TGTGCCAGCAGTTTAGGGACAGAAAAGTTCTTC.

This clonotype was counted a few times. The chain joins TRBV27 to TRBJ2-7; TRBD1 matches at 10 bases. Unmatched junction bases numbered 9, after V lost 4 bases and J lost 6 bases. Germline V gene sequence: CDR1 MNHEY, CDR2 SMNVEV (reference sequence). The CDR3 loop spans 15 amino acids. CDR3 region: CASSYNRDRGSEQYF. As DNA, the CDR3 is TGTGCCAGCAGTTACAACCGGGACAGGGGTTCCGAGCAGTACTTC.

V is TRBV9 and J is TRBJ2-5; D might be TRBD1 (5 bases). Germline V gene data show CDR1 as SGDLS and CDR2 as YYNGEE. The CDR3 is 16 amino acids. The V end was cut by 0 bases, the J end by 1 base, with 13 bases between. CDR3 nucleotides: TGTGCCAGCAGCGTAGGGCTGCGGCAGGGCCAAGAGACCCAGTACTTC. The encoded protein is CASSVGLRQGQETQYF.

The V call is TRBV3-1, the J call TRBJ2-1; 7 bases are shared with TRBD2. The V gene end was trimmed by 1 base and the J gene end by 10 bases; junction bases not matched to a gene: 4. This CDR3 spans 13 amino acids. Germline CDR1 reads LGHDT; CDR2 reads YNNKEL (reference sequence). CDR3 DNA sequence: TGTGCCAGCAGCCAAGCCCTGCGGGGGGAGCAGTTCTTC. Translation: CASSQALRGEQFF.

J is TRBJ1-1 and V is TRBV6-5, with no clear D. Per germline, CDR1 MNHEY and CDR2 SVGAGI. The CDR3 length is 14 residues. V was shortened by 4 bases and J by 1 base, with 10 bases between the two germline ends. This chain's CDR3 is CASSFTRTNTEAFF. DNA for the CDR3: TGTGCCAGCAGTTTCACCAGGACGAACACTGAAGCTTTCTTT.

The genes are TRBV19 and TRBJ2-2; D possibly corresponds to TRBD1 (5 bases). From germline, CDR1 is LNHDA and CDR2 SQIVND (reference sequence). The CDR3 spans 14 residues. Trimming took 4 bases from V and 5 from J, leaving 11 bases between them. CDR3 sequence reads: CASSTRTLTGELFF. For the CDR3, the DNA is TGTGCCAGTAGTACCCGGACACTTACCGGGGAGCTGTTTTTT.

The chain employs TRBV18 and TRBJ2-3; no reliable D call. The CDR3 has 14 residues. Germline V lookup: CDR1 KGHSH, CDR2 LQKENI. Trimming cost V 3 bases and J 3 bases, with 10 bases left between them. The CDR3 sequence: CASSPSKTTDTQYF. The CDR3 nucleotides read TGTGCCAGCTCACCCAGTAAGACTACAGATACGCAGTATTTT.

Remarks on this clonotype: A read error may account for a junction end that differs from germline. This chain uses TRBV12-3 or TRBV12-4 with TRBJ2-1; D gene uncertain. This CDR3 region has 11 residues. In DNA form, the CDR3 reads TGTCCCAGCAGTTTTAATGTCGAGCAGTTCTTC. This encodes CPSSFNVEQFF.

The chain carries TRBV20-1 and TRBJ1-6, with a tentative D call TRBD1 (6 bases). CDR3 length: 14 residues. V dropped 2 bases and J dropped 7 bases, with 12 bases sitting between them. Germline V gene data show CDR1 as DFQATT and CDR2 as SNEGSKA (reference sequence). DNA for the CDR3: TGCAGTGCTAGACAGGGGTTGAAGAATTCACCCCTCCACTTT. It translates to CSARQGLKNSPLHF.

This clonotype came up many times. This chain links TRBV9 with TRBJ1-3; D gene ambiguous. CDR3 length equals 15 residues. CDR1 is SGDLS, CDR2 YYNGEE, per germline. V was shortened by 5 bases and J by 0 bases, with 12 bases between the two germline ends. CDR3 nucleotide sequence: TGTGCCAGCAGAAGAGACGTCGGCTCTGGAAACACCATATATTTT. Translating gives CASRRDVGSGNTIYF.